The 30 T cell receptor beta chains in this list originate from one sample, sequenced in a study of T cells in Graves' hyperthyroidism and ophthalmopathy. Regions amplified from RNA transcripts were the TCR beta CDR3 regions. The study used the HTBI primer set for a first-round RT-PCR of the TCR CDR3. TCRdb reanalysed the multiplex PCR reads using MiXCR and keeps one entry per CDR3 protein. The sample consists of over 500,000 distinct CDR3 sequences, roughly 18% of them appearing once. The source material was blood. The receptor set was obtained from a woman under 30 with Graves' ophthalmopathy.

This clonotype came up many times. The V call is TRBV6-1, the J call TRBJ1-1, with D uncertain. The germline CDR1 and CDR2 sequences are MNHNS and SASEGT. CDR3 length: 15 amino acids. The V and J ends lost 6 bases and 1 base respectively, with 15 bases between them. CDR3 sequence: CASSPPITANTEAFF. The CDR3 DNA sequence: TGTGCCAGCAGCCCCCCCATTACAGCGAACACTGAAGCTTTCTTT.

This clonotype has a count of ten or more. This sequence joins TRBV20-1 and TRBJ2-7; D gene unclear. Trimming shortened V by 0 bases and J by 2 bases, and 14 bases separated the two germline ends. Germline CDR1 reads DFQATT; CDR2 reads SNEGSKA (reference sequence). The CDR3 has 15 amino acids. The CDR3 protein is CSARDGVSPTYEQYF. The CDR3 coding sequence is TGCAGTGCTAGAGATGGTGTATCACCTACCTACGAGCAGTACTTC.

Ten or more counts support this clonotype. V and J are TRBV11-1 and TRBJ2-1, with TRBD1 identical over 10 bases. Germline V gene data show CDR1 as SGHAT and CDR2 as FQDESV (reference sequence). The CDR3 runs to 15 residues. J was trimmed by 6 bases and V by 5 bases; bases with no gene match: 7. This CDR3 is CASSPSGQGSNEQFF. Here the CDR3 DNA reads TGTGCCAGCAGCCCCTCGGGACAGGGGAGCAATGAGCAGTTCTTC.

In its sample, this clonotype was seen a few times. A much larger clone lies a single base off, so this may be a read error. This chain uses TRBV6-2 or TRBV6-3 with TRBJ2-7, with 10 bases that match TRBD2. CDR3 length equals 17 residues. The V gene's germline CDR1 is MNHEY and CDR2 SVGEGT. V was pared by 2 bases and J by 0 bases, with 7 bases of the junction left unmatched. CDR3 sequence: CASSYKRLAGSSYEQYF. The CDR3 nucleotides are TGTGCCAGCAGTTACAAGAGACTAGCGGGTTCCTCCTACGAGCAGTACTTC.

The chain recombines TRBV10-3 with TRBJ2-2, with TRBD1 as a possible D gene (7 bases). Per the germline V gene, CDR1 is ENHRY and CDR2 is SYGVKD. V shed 8 bases and J shed 0 bases, with 10 bases lying between them. The CDR3 spans 14 residues. The CDR3 loop reads CAIAGQTNTGELFF. CDR3 DNA: TGTGCCATCGCGGGACAGACGAACACCGGGGAGCTGTTTTTT.

As for this clonotype: This sequence may be a read error, since a much larger clone differs from it by one base. The V gene is TRBV11-2, the J gene TRBJ2-5, with 9 bases that match TRBD2. CDR1 is SGHAT, CDR2 FQNNGV, per germline. This CDR3 is built from 14 residues. As DNA, the CDR3 is TGTGCCGGCAGCTTGCGGGGGGGCGGAGAGACCCAGTACTTC. Encoded protein: CAGSLRGGGETQYF.

The chain has TRBV29-1 and TRBJ2-7; the match to TRBD1 covers 8 bases. The V segment lost 4 bases and the J segment 5 bases; nucleotides outside the gene matches: 7. This CDR3 has 13 residues. Germline lookup yields CDR1 SQVTM and CDR2 ANQGSEA. The CDR3, as DNA: TGCAGCGTTGTCCGGACAGGGTGGGACGAGCAGTACTTC. This encodes CSVVRTGWDEQYF.

In its sample, this clonotype was seen many times. The rearrangement uses TRBV27 and TRBJ1-1; no firm D call. The CDR3 has 13 residues. V lost 4 bases, J lost 2 bases, and 8 bases lay in between. Germline CDR1 reads MNHEY; CDR2 reads SMNVEV (reference sequence). CDR3 in DNA: TGTGCCAGCAGTTACCTTACCAACACTGAAGCTTTCTTT. This gives the protein CASSYLTNTEAFF.

This clonotype occurred many times. This chain links TRBV20-1 with TRBJ2-7, with TRBD1 matching over 7 bases. V shed 2 bases, J shed 4 bases, and the junction held 2 bases outside the gene matches. CDR3 length: 12 amino acids. The germline V gene encodes CDR1 DFQATT and CDR2 SNEGSKA (reference sequence). The CDR3 loop reads CSARWDSYEQYF. Here the CDR3 DNA reads TGCAGTGCTAGATGGGACAGTTACGAGCAGTACTTC.

This rearrangement joins TRBV19 to TRBJ2-5; 9 positions match TRBD2. This CDR3 region has 14 residues. Germline CDR1 is LNHDA and CDR2 is SQIVND (reference sequence). Trimming removed 3 bases from V and 7 bases from J; junction bases left unmatched: 6. CDR3 coding DNA: TGTGCCAGTAGTATCGGACTAGCGAGGGGGACCCAGTACTTC. As protein: CASSIGLARGTQYF.

This clonotype was seen more than once but under ten times. CDR3 nucleotide sequence: TGCGCCAGCAGACGTCGGACGACAACTAATGAAAAACTGTTTTTT. This gives the protein CASRRRTTTNEKLFF. This sequence joins TRBV5-1 and TRBJ1-4; no reliable D call. Trimming shortened V by 5 bases and J by 0 bases, and 11 bases separated the two germline ends. The CDR3 consists of 15 residues. Germline loops: CDR1 SGHRS, CDR2 YFSETQ.

This clonotype showed up many times. The V call is TRBV3-1, the J call TRBJ1-2, with 7 bases matching TRBD1. The V gene's germline CDR1 is LGHDT and CDR2 YNNKEL (reference sequence). The CDR3 covers 14 residues. Trimming took 5 bases from V and 1 from J; bases not matched to a gene: 4. CDR3 in DNA: TGTGCCAGCAGCGGGGACAGAAATAACTATGGCTACACCTTC. The encoded protein is CASSGDRNNYGYTF.

This clonotype was seen more than once but under ten times. V and J are TRBV29-1 and TRBJ2-2, with a weak D call TRBD1 (5 bases). Germline V gene sequence: CDR1 SQVTM, CDR2 ANQGSEA. The CDR3 consists of 13 residues. The germline V and J ends were trimmed by 7 bases and 0 bases, with 9 bases remaining between them. The CDR3 DNA reads TGCAGCGGGGTCAGGGCGAACACCGGGGAGCTGTTTTTT. Its protein is CSGVRANTGELFF.

The genes are TRBV27 and TRBJ2-5, with D unclear. Per germline, CDR1 MNHEY and CDR2 SMNVEV (reference sequence). The CDR3 has 14 amino acids. Trimming removed 4 bases from V and 4 bases from J, with 13 bases in between. CDR3 amino acids: CASSSLLARETQYF. CDR3 in DNA: TGTGCCAGCAGTTCCCTCCTGGCCCGAGAGACCCAGTACTTC.

DNA of the CDR3: TGTGCCAGTACGGCGAGGGGGTATGGCTACACCTTC. Residues: CASTARGYGYTF. This sequence joins TRBV19 and TRBJ1-2; the D gene is possibly TRBD1 (6 bases). The V end was cut by 7 bases, the J end by 5 bases, with 11 bases between. The CDR3 has 12 residues. From germline, CDR1 is LNHDA and CDR2 SQIVND (reference sequence).

The table lists this clonotype with many counts. V gene TRBV28 combines with J gene TRBJ1-2, with D tentatively TRBD1 (6 bases). Trimming removed 5 bases at V and 8 bases at J, with 18 bases between. The CDR3 loop spans 14 amino acids. Germline V gene lookup returns CDR1 MDHEN and CDR2 SYDVKM. In DNA, the CDR3 is TGTGCCAGCAGTCCGACCGGGACACCAGTAGGCTACACCTTC. Translated, it gives CASSPTGTPVGYTF.

About this clonotype itself: One base away lies a much larger clone, so this may be a sequencing read error. This chain joins TRBV29-1 and TRBJ2-1; 7 bases are shared with TRBD1. This CDR3 has 12 residues. Germline V CDR1 and CDR2: SQVTM, ANQGSEA. CDR3 bases: TGCAGCGCTGAACAGGGGAAGAAGTCGCAGTTCTTC. It is translated as CSAEQGKKSQFF.

This clonotype was recorded at least ten times. The chain is built from TRBV2 and TRBJ2-1; 8 bases fit TRBD2. The CDR3 contains 17 residues. V gave up 3 bases and J gave up 6 bases; unmatched junction bases: 13. Germline loops: CDR1 SNHLY, CDR2 FYNNEI. CDR3 nucleotide sequence: TGTGCCAGCAGTGAGCTAGCGGGCCCTGAGTTAGGCAATGAGCAGTTCTTC. Protein product: CASSELAGPELGNEQFF.

This clonotype occurred many times. CDR3 DNA: TGTGCCAGCAGCCCCCGATTGGGAGGACTCATGAACACTGAAGCTTTCTTT. This codes for CASSPRLGGLMNTEAFF. The gene calls are TRBV7-6 and TRBJ1-1; no clear D gene. CDR1 is SGHVS, CDR2 FNYEAQ, per germline. The CDR3 has 17 residues. The ends were cut back, 5 bases at V and 0 bases at J, with 19 bases in the middle.

This clonotype was seen ten or more times. The rearrangement uses TRBV4-1 and TRBJ2-3; D is unclear. The length of the CDR3 is 14 residues. Trimming cost V 0 bases and J 2 bases, with 6 bases left between them. The germline CDR1 and CDR2 sequences are MGHRA and YSYEKL. CDR3 DNA sequence: TGCGCCAGCAGCCAAGATCGTAACACAGATACGCAGTATTTT. This codes for CASSQDRNTDTQYF.

A word on this clonotype: Given a much more abundant clone one base away, this may be a read error. The chain joins TRBV24-1 to TRBJ2-1; TRBD1 agrees at 10 bases. After removal of 3 bases from V and 8 bases from J, the junction contained 9 bases not matched to a gene. Per germline, CDR1 KGHDR and CDR2 SFDVKD. CDR3 length: 16 residues. CDR3 sequence reads: CATSDLEDRGAYEQFF. The CDR3 nucleotides read TGTGCCACCAGTGATCTCGAGGACAGGGGGGCATATGAGCAGTTCTTC.

This chain connects TRBV5-5 to TRBJ2-1; D is undetermined. Germline CDR1 SGHKS, CDR2 YYEKEE (reference sequence). V was cut by 0 bases and J by 4 bases, with 8 bases left in between. The CDR3 is made up of 14 amino acids. For the CDR3, the DNA is TGTGCCAGCAGCTTGGTCGGAGAATACAATGAGCAGTTCTTC. Its translation is CASSLVGEYNEQFF.

The CDR3 sequence is CASSSPPSGRVLDTQYF. DNA of the CDR3: TGTGCCAGTAGTTCGCCTCCCAGCGGGAGAGTTTTAGATACGCAGTATTTT. V is TRBV19 and J is TRBJ2-3; 8 nucleotides align to TRBD2. Trimming removed 5 bases from V and 5 bases from J; junction bases left unmatched: 15. CDR1 and CDR2 from the germline V gene are LNHDA and SQIVND (reference sequence). The CDR3 is 17 residues long. The whole variable domain, filled in from reference TRBV19 and TRBJ2-3, reads DGGITQSPKYLFRKEGQNVTLSCEQNLNHDAMYWYRQDPGQGLRLIYYSQIVNDFQKGDIAEGYSVSREKKESFPLTVTSAQKNPTAFYLCASSSPPSGRVLDTQYFGPGTRLTVL.

The genes are TRBV6-1 and TRBJ2-1; D is ambiguous. In germline, CDR1 is MNHNS, CDR2 SASEGT. The V and J ends lost 4 bases and 2 bases respectively, with 3 bases between them. The CDR3 length is 12 residues. Written as DNA, the CDR3 is TGTGCCAGCAGTGGGCCCTACAATGAGCAGTTCTTC. Amino acids: CASSGPYNEQFF.

The chain recombines TRBV6-4 with TRBJ1-5; 8 bases are shared with TRBD1. Per the germline V gene, CDR1 is MRHNA and CDR2 is SNTAGT. This CDR3 has 16 residues. Unmatched junction bases numbered 4, after V lost 0 bases and J lost 3 bases. The CDR3 sequence: CASSDSDRDYNQPQHF. The CDR3 DNA sequence: TGTGCCAGCAGTGACTCGGACAGGGACTACAATCAGCCCCAGCATTTT.

In its sample, this clonotype was seen many times. V is TRBV7-3 and J is TRBJ1-4; tentative D call: TRBD1 (6 bases). The CDR3 runs to 14 residues. Trimming removed 7 bases from V and 8 bases from J, with 17 bases in between. CDR1 is SGHTA and CDR2 is FQGTGA in the germline V gene. CDR3 sequence reads: CASTPGQSGEKLFF. The CDR3 region has the DNA TGTGCCAGCACCCCTGGACAGTCAGGAGAAAAACTGTTTTTT.

The V call is TRBV15, the J call TRBJ1-1; unclear D gene. Trimming removed 3 bases from V and 0 bases from J, with 2 bases in between. Germline CDR1 LNHNV, CDR2 YYDKDF (reference sequence). The CDR3 sequence is 12 residues long. The CDR3 DNA reads as TGTGCCACCAGCAGCCTGAACACTGAAGCTTTCTTT. Translation gives CATSSLNTEAFF.

The rearrangement links TRBV6-2 or TRBV6-3 to TRBJ2-5; D is ambiguous. The CDR3 contains 13 residues. CDR1 is MNHEY, CDR2 SVGEGT, per germline. V lost 6 bases and J 1 base, leaving 9 bases between the germline ends. For the CDR3, the DNA is TGTGCCAGCAGCCTCCGATTCCAAGAGACCCAGTACTTC. Residues: CASSLRFQETQYF.

This clonotype has a count of ten or more. The chain employs TRBV6-2 or TRBV6-3 and TRBJ1-5, with TRBD1 matching 11 bases. The CDR3 consists of 17 residues. The germline gives CDR1 MNHEY, CDR2 SVGEGT. V lost 7 bases and J lost 5; bases outside the gene matches: 13. The CDR3 reads CASTMGQGDSYHQPQHF. The CDR3 region has the DNA TGTGCCAGCACCATGGGACAGGGGGACTCATATCATCAGCCCCAGCATTTT.

Regarding this clonotype: A read error is possible here, since a much larger clone lies one base away. CDR3 bases: TGTGCCAACAGCCACCTTACCGGGGTTTACCAGCCCCAGCATTTT. Translation: CANSHLTGVYQPQHF. The gene calls are TRBV4-2 and TRBJ1-5; no definite D call. Germline lookup yields CDR1 LGHNA and CDR2 YNFKEQ. The length of the CDR3 is 15 residues.